These 21 T cell receptor beta chains came from one sample sequenced in a study of T-cell memory formation after mild COVID-19. Each CDR3 protein is one row after TCRdb ran MiXCR on the 5' RACE reads. Of roughly 610,000 distinct CDR3 sequences in the sample, roughly a sixth were seen once. The sample consisted of PBMCs or a T cell subset sorted from them (not recorded which). Receptor source: an adult woman who had mild COVID-19 (a few samples of this study predate the infection). Cell type and time point are not known.

CDR3 DNA: TGCGCCAGCAGCCCCGATCCCGGGTGGGGCGGCCGAAACACCATATATTTT. The encoded protein is CASSPDPGWGGRNTIYF. The V and J genes are TRBV4-1 and TRBJ1-3, with a weak D call TRBD1 (5 bases). Trimming took 4 bases from V and 5 from J, leaving 21 bases between them. The CDR3 spans 17 residues. Germline assignment: CDR1 MGHRA and CDR2 YSYEKL.

The rearrangement links TRBV29-1 to TRBJ2-1; D is possibly TRBD2 (5 bases). V lost 5 bases, J lost 1 base, and 18 bases lay in between. CDR1 is SQVTM, CDR2 ANQGSEA, per germline. This CDR3 region has 16 residues. The CDR3 region is CSVSPRLGGSYNEQFF. The CDR3, as DNA: TGCAGCGTTAGTCCCCGCCTTGGCGGGTCCTACAATGAGCAGTTCTTC.

This chain uses TRBV6-2 or TRBV6-3 with TRBJ2-7; D remains unclear. Germline CDR1 reads MNHEY; CDR2 reads SVGEGT. The CDR3 length is 14 residues. The ends were cut back, 6 bases at V and 6 bases at J, with 18 bases in the middle. CDR3 DNA sequence: TGTGCCAGCAGACCGCCCACAAGGCTGGGCGAGCAGTACTTC. Translating it yields CASRPPTRLGEQYF.

This clonotype has only a few counts. The J gene is TRBJ2-3, the V gene TRBV24-1; 8 nucleotides match TRBD2. This CDR3 spans 17 amino acids. CDR1 is KGHDR, CDR2 SFDVKD, per germline. V lost 4 bases and J lost 4; bases outside the gene matches: 12. CDR3 amino acids: CATSDRVSGSIADTQYF. The CDR3 bases are TGTGCCACCAGTGACCGAGTAAGCGGGAGTATCGCAGATACGCAGTATTTT.

The chain recombines TRBV29-1 with TRBJ2-2; TRBD1 aligns across 7 bases. Looked up from germline, CDR1 is SQVTM and CDR2 is ANQGSEA. V shed 6 bases, J shed 1 base, and the junction held 5 bases outside the gene matches. The CDR3 is 14 amino acids. The CDR3 sequence is CSVDGTENTGELFF. As DNA, the CDR3 is TGCAGCGTCGATGGGACAGAGAACACCGGGGAGCTGTTTTTT.

This clonotype was seen only a few times. The chain links TRBV10-3 to TRBJ2-7; TRBD1 matches at 9 bases. This CDR3 spans 15 amino acids. In germline, CDR1 is ENHRY, CDR2 SYGVKD. V shed 5 bases, J shed 2 bases, and the junction held 7 bases outside the gene matches. In DNA, the CDR3 is TGTGCCATCAGTTGGGACAGGGTTGGACCCTACGAGCAGTACTTC. Protein sequence: CAISWDRVGPYEQYF.

This chain uses TRBV18 with TRBJ1-2, with TRBD1 as a possible D gene (5 bases). The CDR3 contains 15 residues. Germline CDR1 is KGHSH and CDR2 is LQKENI. V dropped 2 bases and J dropped 4 bases, with 14 bases sitting between them. This CDR3 is CASSPVTDVLYGYTF. The DNA for the CDR3 is TGTGCCAGCTCACCAGTGACAGATGTTCTCTATGGCTACACCTTC.

The V gene is TRBV7-9, the J gene TRBJ1-2, with D tentatively TRBD1 (6 bases). V lost 11 bases to trimming and J lost 5 bases, with 21 bases between them. Germline CDR1 is SEHNR and CDR2 is FQNEAQ (reference sequence). The CDR3 totals 14 residues. CDR3 nucleotide sequence: TGTGCCTCCAGGGGTCGGCAGGAGGCGTATGGCTACACCTTC. Its translation: CASRGRQEAYGYTF.

This chain joins TRBV5-1 and TRBJ2-1, with D perhaps matching TRBD2 (7 bases). Germline V gives CDR1 SGHRS, CDR2 YFSETQ. Trimming took 0 bases from V and 0 from J, leaving 10 bases between them. The CDR3 is 16 residues long. The CDR3 nucleotides are TGCGCCAGCAGCTTGGAGGGGGGGCGCTCCTACAATGAGCAGTTCTTC. This sequence encodes CASSLEGGRSYNEQFF.

V is TRBV19 and J is TRBJ2-7; 8 bases line up with TRBD2. Trimming at V came to 5 bases and at J to 6 bases, leaving 6 bases not matched to a gene. CDR3 length: 13 amino acids. CDR1 is LNHDA and CDR2 is SQIVND in the germline V gene (reference sequence). CDR3: CASSAYLAGEQYF. The CDR3, as DNA: TGTGCCAGTAGTGCTTACCTAGCGGGCGAGCAGTACTTC. The complete variable domain, with remaining parts taken from reference TRBV19 and TRBJ2-7, reads DGGITQSPKYLFRKEGQNVTLSCEQNLNHDAMYWYRQDPGQGLRLIYYSQIVNDFQKGDIAEGYSVSREKKESFPLTVTSAQKNPTAFYLCASSAYLAGEQYFGPGTRLTVT.

The gene calls are TRBV3-1 and TRBJ2-7; no clear D. CDR3 length equals 14 residues. The germline V and J ends were trimmed by 1 base and 2 bases, with 9 bases remaining between them. Germline CDR1 reads LGHDT; CDR2 reads YNNKEL (reference sequence). CDR3 residues: CASSQGVDPYEQYF. CDR3 DNA sequence: TGTGCCAGCAGCCAAGGAGTTGATCCCTACGAGCAGTACTTC.

This clonotype was counted at least ten times. The chain has TRBV5-1 and TRBJ1-2, with D perhaps TRBD1 (5 bases). CDR1 is SGHRS, CDR2 YFSETQ, per germline. V was shortened by 0 bases and J by 5 bases, with 26 bases between the two germline ends. This CDR3 is 19 amino acids long. The CDR3 loop is CASSLGHRDPSSGHYGYTF. In DNA, the CDR3 is TGCGCCAGCAGCTTGGGGCACCGGGACCCCTCTTCTGGGCATTATGGCTACACCTTC.

This clonotype was seen more than once but under ten times. J is TRBJ2-7 and V is TRBV6-5; TRBD1 might be the D (6 bases). CDR1 and CDR2 (germline): MNHEY, SVGAGI. CDR3 length equals 17 residues. Between the trimmed V and J ends, which lost 2 bases and 5 bases, there was a span of 22 bases. DNA of the CDR3: TGTGCCAGCAGTTACCTCCCACCCGGGACATCTGACGACGAGCAGTACTTC. Residues: CASSYLPPGTSDDEQYF.

This chain uses TRBV7-9 with TRBJ2-5; 10 positions match TRBD2. The V gene's germline CDR1 is SEHNR and CDR2 FQNEAQ (reference sequence). After removal of 3 bases from V and 1 base from J, the junction contained 20 bases not matched to a gene. This CDR3 is built from 21 residues. The CDR3 nucleotides are TGTGCCAGCAGCTTGCCCCAAGATTTACTAGCGGGGCTAGATATCCAAGAGACCCAGTACTTC. Translated: CASSLPQDLLAGLDIQETQYF.

A few counts support this clonotype. The CDR3 coding sequence is TGCGCCAGCAGCCAAGAAAGGGACTCCTTAGAGCAGTACTTC. Translating gives CASSQERDSLEQYF. This chain links TRBV4-1 with TRBJ2-7, with a weak D call TRBD2 (6 bases). Germline V gene lookup returns CDR1 MGHRA and CDR2 YSYEKL. The CDR3 runs 14 residues. V lost 0 bases, J lost 7 bases, and 13 bases lay in between.

J is TRBJ2-1 and V is TRBV7-9, with D unresolved. V was clipped by 3 bases and J by 5 bases, with 11 bases between them. CDR3 length: 14 residues. Per the germline V gene, CDR1 is SEHNR and CDR2 is FQNEAQ (reference sequence). The CDR3 coding sequence is TGTGCCAGCAGCTTGGTAGGGCTCGACAATGAGCAGTTCTTC. Translation gives CASSLVGLDNEQFF.

This clonotype was detected a few times. The genes are TRBV6-6 and TRBJ2-5, with TRBD1 matching over 8 bases. Germline V gene lookup returns CDR1 MNHNY and CDR2 SVGAGI (reference sequence). V gave up 5 bases and J gave up 3 bases; unmatched junction bases: 14. The CDR3 loop spans 17 amino acids. The CDR3 DNA follows: TGTGCCAGCAGTCAGGGCCTCGGACAGGGATGGGAAGAGACCCAGTACTTC. It encodes CASSQGLGQGWEETQYF.

The V gene is TRBV4-1, the J gene TRBJ2-3; D may be TRBD2 (7 bases). Germline CDR1 and CDR2: MGHRA and YSYEKL. V was cut by 1 base and J by 7 bases, with 15 bases left in between. The CDR3 covers 15 residues. The CDR3 sequence is CASSQGGGPGHTQYF. The DNA of the CDR3 is TGCGCCAGCAGCCAAGGGGGGGGGCCCGGGCATACGCAGTATTTT.

The chain links TRBV6-6 to TRBJ2-4; 8 bases align to TRBD2. Germline CDR1 and CDR2: MNHNY and SVGAGI (reference sequence). The ends lost 1 base at V and 2 bases at J; junction bases unmatched: 13. The CDR3 loop spans 19 amino acids. CDR3 DNA sequence: TGTGCCAGCAGTTACTTTAAGGCGGGGGGCCTCGGGACCAAAAACATTCAGTACTTC. Amino acids: CASSYFKAGGLGTKNIQYF.

The CDR3 protein is CASSPEWEETDTQYF. The CDR3 region has the DNA TGTGCCAGCAGCCCCGAATGGGAGGAGACAGATACGCAGTATTTT. V is TRBV3-1 and J is TRBJ2-3, with a tentative D call TRBD2 (6 bases). CDR3 length: 15 residues. The germline V gene has CDR1 LGHDT and CDR2 YNNKEL (reference sequence). V dropped 4 bases and J dropped 3 bases, with 14 bases sitting between them.

J is TRBJ2-3 and V is TRBV9; 9 bases agree with TRBD2. This CDR3 comprises 16 residues. Germline V gene lookup returns CDR1 SGDLS and CDR2 YYNGEE. V lost 3 bases, J lost 3 bases, and 8 bases stayed unmatched. Here the CDR3 reads CASSGIAGVGTDTQYF. CDR3 coding DNA: TGTGCCAGCAGCGGGATAGCGGGGGTGGGGACAGATACGCAGTATTTT.